These 17 T cell receptor beta chains came from one sample sequenced in a study of blood T cell repertoires in COVID-19. The repertoire was sequenced with immunoSEQ multiplex PCR; TCRdb's copy has only in-frame clones and lacks some. This sample yields about 120,000 clones, of which around three quarters are seen a single time; approximately 4.2% belongs to the top ten. The sequencing sample was made of peripheral blood. The receptor source for this set is a woman older than 75 with acute or convalescent COVID-19.

The gene calls are TRBV14 and TRBJ1-2, with D hard to call. This CDR3 has 13 residues. Germline CDR1 is SGHDN and CDR2 is FVKESK. The V end lost 5 bases, the J end lost 2 bases, and 9 bases lay between the germline ends. Here the CDR3 reads CASSEGRNYGYTF. DNA of the CDR3: TGTGCCAGCAGCGAAGGTCGGAACTATGGCTACACCTTC.

The chain has TRBV7-9 and TRBJ2-4; the D gene is possibly TRBD2 (6 bases). CDR3 length: 17 residues. Germline V gene data show CDR1 as SEHNR and CDR2 as FQNEAQ (reference sequence). V gave up 5 bases and J gave up 2 bases, with 19 bases separating them. This CDR3 reads CASSLRGGGVPKNIQYF. The CDR3 nucleotides are TGTGCCAGCAGCCTTCGCGGTGGAGGGGTTCCCAAAAACATTCAGTACTTC.

V usage is TRBV10-3 and J usage is TRBJ2-2, with TRBD2 matching over 12 bases. Per the germline V gene, CDR1 is ENHRY and CDR2 is SYGVKD. This CDR3 spans 15 amino acids. V shed 3 bases and J 6 bases; nucleotides not matched to a gene: 2. CDR3: CAISDPSGRAGELFF. The DNA for the CDR3 is TGTGCCATCAGTGATCCTAGCGGGAGGGCCGGGGAGCTGTTTTTT.

This clone was recorded only once. This chain joins TRBV30 and TRBJ1-3; no clear D. The CDR3 spans 13 residues. Germline CDR1 is GTSNPN and CDR2 is SVGIG (reference sequence). The ends were cut back, 4 bases at V and 0 bases at J, with 7 bases in the middle. The CDR3 sequence: CAWTRGSGNTIYF. In DNA form, the CDR3 reads TGTGCCTGGACTAGAGGCTCTGGAAACACCATATATTTT. Full variable domain (outside the CDR3, taken from reference TRBV30 and TRBJ1-3): SQTIHQWPATLVQPVGSPLSLECTVEGTSNPNLYWYRQAAGRGLQLLFYSVGIGQISSEVPQNLSASRPQDRQFILSSKKLLLSDSGFYLCAWTRGSGNTIYFGEGSWLTVV.

The V gene is TRBV4-3, the J gene TRBJ1-2; 7 bases are a match to TRBD1. This CDR3 is built from 15 residues. J was trimmed by 1 base and V by 3 bases; bases with no gene match: 5. Germline lookup yields CDR1 LGHNA and CDR2 YSLEER. This CDR3 is CASSHVDRDNYGYTF. The CDR3 nucleotides are TGCGCCAGCAGCCACGTAGACAGGGATAACTATGGCTACACCTTC.

This rearrangement joins TRBV30 to TRBJ1-5; no clear D gene. Looked up from germline, CDR1 is GTSNPN and CDR2 is SVGIG (reference sequence). The V and J ends lost 0 bases and 4 bases respectively, with 7 bases between them. The CDR3 covers 13 residues. CDR3 protein: CAWSVEENQPQHF. The CDR3 DNA is TGTGCCTGGAGTGTGGAGGAAAATCAGCCCCAGCATTTT.

This clone occurred a few times. This chain's CDR3 is CASSPNRGSEGTQYF. CDR3 DNA: TGTGCCAGCAGTCCTAATAGGGGGAGTGAGGGGACCCAGTACTTC. The chain is built from TRBV28 and TRBJ2-5; TRBD1 might be the D (6 bases). V lost 5 bases, J lost 7 bases, and 20 bases lay in between. CDR3 length equals 15 residues. The germline CDR1 and CDR2 sequences are MDHEN and SYDVKM.

The chain joins TRBV7-2 to TRBJ1-1, with D unclear. The CDR3 length is 14 residues. The V gene's germline CDR1 is SGHTA and CDR2 FQGNSA. Trimming stripped 4 bases from V and 7 bases from J, with 16 bases between. The CDR3 DNA reads as TGTGCCAGCAGCTCCCTTGACAAACCCCATGAAGCTTTCTTT. It specifies CASSSLDKPHEAFF.

The chain couples TRBV6-2 or TRBV6-3 to TRBJ2-1, with D perhaps TRBD1 (6 bases). Germline V gene sequence: CDR1 MNHEY, CDR2 SVGEGT. The CDR3 runs to 15 residues. Deletions cut 2 bases from V and 3 bases from J, with 11 bases between. CDR3 bases: TGTGCCAGCAGTTACGCAGGGGCCCTCTACAATGAGCAGTTCTTC. Protein: CASSYAGALYNEQFF.

This chain uses TRBV5-1 with TRBJ2-7; weak D call: TRBD2 (5 bases). CDR1 and CDR2 (germline): SGHRS, YFSETQ. The V gene lost 0 bases and the J gene lost 3 bases, with 13 bases spanning the gap. The CDR3 sequence is 15 residues long. The CDR3 loop is CASSLALSDHYEQYF. CDR3 DNA: TGCGCCAGCAGCTTGGCACTTAGCGACCACTACGAGCAGTACTTC.

The rearrangement uses TRBV11-2 and TRBJ2-1, with D perhaps TRBD1 (6 bases). Germline V gives CDR1 SGHAT, CDR2 FQNNGV. The CDR3 has 14 amino acids. V lost 2 bases to trimming and J lost 7 bases, with 12 bases between them. CDR3 DNA: TGTGCCAGCAGCTTATTAGTGACAGGAAATGAGCAGTTCTTC. Protein: CASSLLVTGNEQFF.

V gene TRBV12-3 or TRBV12-4 combines with J gene TRBJ2-2; no definite D call. V lost 6 bases, J lost 4 bases, and 9 bases lay in between. This CDR3 has 13 amino acids. The CDR3 loop is CASRFLGTGELFF. DNA of the CDR3: TGTGCCAGCAGATTCCTCGGCACCGGGGAGCTGTTTTTT.

This sequence joins TRBV7-2 and TRBJ2-7; D unresolved. CDR1 is SGHTA, CDR2 FQGNSA, per germline. Trimming pared 1 base from V and 3 bases from J, leaving 13 bases between. The CDR3 is 15 residues long. CDR3 bases: TGTGCCAGCAGCTTAGATGCTTCTGGCATCTACGAGCAGTACTTC. Translated: CASSLDASGIYEQYF.

As concerns this clone: Distinct nucleotide sequences in the sample also encode this CDR3. This sequence joins TRBV28 and TRBJ1-3, with 11 bases fitting TRBD1. CDR1 is MDHEN and CDR2 is SYDVKM in the germline V gene. V lost 3 bases to trimming and J lost 0 bases; unmatched junction nucleotides: 1. The CDR3 has 16 amino acids. CDR3 in amino acids: CASSLGTGGSGNTIYF. CDR3 DNA: TGTGCCAGCAGTTTGGGGACAGGGGGCTCTGGAAACACCATATATTTT.

The chain is built from TRBV6-7 and TRBJ1-6; D not certain. TRBV6-7 is classed as an ORF, of uncertain function. V lost 8 bases, J lost 5 bases, and 13 bases lay in between. The CDR3 loop spans 14 amino acids. The DNA for the CDR3 is TGTGCCAGCGGTACCGCGGAAAATAATTCACCCCTCCACTTT. As protein: CASGTAENNSPLHF.

This chain connects TRBV9 to TRBJ2-1; D gene unclear. The germline V gene encodes CDR1 SGDLS and CDR2 YYNGEE. The ends were cut back, 0 bases at V and 10 bases at J, with 17 bases in the middle. The CDR3 has 15 amino acids. CDR3 protein: CASSVGSRLGKEQFF. The DNA of the CDR3 is TGTGCCAGCAGCGTAGGATCACGCCTGGGCAAGGAGCAGTTCTTC.

This rearrangement joins TRBV7-9 to TRBJ2-5; the D is unclear. The CDR3 runs to 11 residues. V was cut by 4 bases and J by 2 bases, with 2 bases left in between. Per the germline V gene, CDR1 is SEHNR and CDR2 is FQNEAQ (reference sequence). CDR3 DNA sequence: TGTGCCAGCAGCTCGCAAGAGACCCAGTACTTC. Its translation is CASSSQETQYF.